Listed below are T cell receptor beta chains from one sample, sequenced in a study of early T cells in non-severe SARS-CoV-2 infection. TCRdb ran MiXCR on the 5' RACE reads and lists one entry per CDR3 protein. Of about 81,000 distinct CDR3 sequences detected, about 14% appear once; the ten largest clones hold over 9.5%. Input material: whole blood. These receptors came from an adult who was a healthcare worker with PCR-confirmed SARS-CoV-2 infection or an uninfected control (not recorded which). CDR3s include the opening cysteine and the closing phenylalanine or tryptophan. A D gene is named only where the DNA matches it firmly. Size values are once, few and many counts, or a class for expanded clones, and some rows have none.

d_call,clone_size,v_call,j_call,cdr3_aa,cdr3_nt
TRBD2,many,TRBV3-1,TRBJ2-7,CASSQGLAGEQYF,TGTGCCAGCAGCCAAGGACTAGCGGGCGAGCAGTACTTC
TRBD1,few,TRBV5-1,TRBJ1-4,CASSAGTATNEKLFF,TGCGCCAGCAGCGCCGGGACAGCAACTAATGAAAAACTGTTTTTT
TRBD1,-,TRBV6-2/TRBV6-3,TRBJ1-1,CASSYIPGGYNTEAFF,TGTGCCAGCAGTTATATCCCAGGGGGCTATAACACTGAAGCTTTCTTT
TRBD1,few,TRBV5-6,TRBJ1-4,CASSLGDRRNEKLFF,TGTGCCAGCAGCCTGGGGGACAGGAGAAATGAAAAACTGTTTTTT
TRBD2,few,TRBV3-1,TRBJ2-5,CASAPTQRGAVETQYF,TGTGCCAGCGCCCCCACGCAGCGGGGAGCAGTAGAGACCCAGTACTTC
-,few,TRBV7-3,TRBJ2-2,CASSNQGITGELFF,TGTGCCAGCAGCAACCAGGGGATCACCGGGGAGCTGTTTTTT
TRBD1,many,TRBV6-5,TRBJ2-1,CASSSSPGQGVNEQFF,TGTGCCAGCAGCTCCTCTCCGGGACAGGGGGTCAATGAGCAGTTCTTC
-,-,TRBV5-4,TRBJ2-1,CASSLVGGRLNEQFF,TGTGCCAGCAGCTTGGTAGGGGGGCGGTTAAATGAGCAGTTCTTC
-,few,TRBV7-6,TRBJ2-3,CASSLVWGTPDTQYF,TGTGCCAGCAGCTTAGTGTGGGGTACCCCAGATACGCAGTATTTT
-,many,TRBV6-6,TRBJ1-2,CASSNTGAYTF,TGTGCCAGCAGCAACACCGGGGCGTACACCTTC
TRBD1,few,TRBV12-3/TRBV12-4,TRBJ1-2,CASSPQGFYGYTF,TGTGCCAGCAGTCCACAGGGGTTCTATGGCTACACCTTC
-,few,TRBV7-6,TRBJ1-3,CASGPRQRSGNTIYF,TGTGCCAGCGGCCCCCGACAGCGCTCTGGAAACACCATATATTTT
-,many,TRBV6-5,TRBJ1-6,CASSLNQGIGNSPLHF,TGTGCCAGCAGTCTAAACCAGGGAATCGGGAATTCACCCCTCCACTTT
TRBD1,few,TRBV6-5,TRBJ2-3,CASSWGQGTDTQYF,TGTGCCAGCAGTTGGGGACAGGGCACAGATACGCAGTATTTT
-,-,TRBV9,TRBJ1-3,CASSPPGGSEPGNTIYF,TGTGCCAGCAGCCCCCCCGGGGGCTCCGAGCCTGGAAACACCATATATTTT
-,-,TRBV5-4,TRBJ2-1,CASTGFNEQFF,TGTGCCAGTACAGGGTTCAATGAGCAGTTCTTC
TRBD1,-,TRBV4-3,TRBJ1-4,CASSQDRDRPVEKLFF,TGCGCCAGCAGCCAAGATAGGGACAGGCCAGTCGAAAAACTGTTTTTT
-,few,TRBV7-6,TRBJ2-3,CASSTRHTNTQYF,TGTGCCAGCAGCACTCGTCACACGAATACGCAGTATTTT
-,few,TRBV7-9,TRBJ2-3,CASSLSSETYTDTQYF,TGTGCCAGCAGCTTATCGTCTGAGACCTACACAGATACGCAGTATTTT
-,many,TRBV11-2,TRBJ2-5,CASSQSQETQYF,TGTGCCAGCAGCCAGAGCCAAGAGACCCAGTACTTC
-,-,TRBV7-2,TRBJ2-7,CASSLTDRKYNEQYF,TGTGCCAGCAGCTTAACGGACAGAAAGTACAACGAGCAGTACTTC
-,-,TRBV7-6,TRBJ2-7,CASSWRGSYEQYF,TGTGCCAGCAGCTGGCGGGGCTCCTACGAGCAGTACTTC
-,few,TRBV7-2,TRBJ2-1,CASSFVFRGAIKNEQFF,TGTGCCAGCAGCTTTGTCTTTCGGGGGGCCATCAAGAATGAGCAGTTCTTC
-,few,TRBV7-2,TRBJ2-4,CASSLVSSRPKNIQYF,TGTGCCAGCAGCTTAGTCTCTTCTCGTCCCAAAAACATTCAGTACTTC
-,few,TRBV7-9,TRBJ1-4,CASGVGDEKLFF,TGTGCCAGCGGTGTTGGGGACGAAAAACTGTTTTTT
-,-,TRBV25-1,TRBJ2-3,CASSEYRVGGTDTQYF,TGTGCCAGCAGTGAATATCGTGTCGGGGGCACAGATACGCAGTATTTT
-,few,TRBV6-5,TRBJ2-3,CASSGWGGRTDTQYF,TGTGCCAGCAGTGGCTGGGGGGGCCGCACAGATACGCAGTATTTT
TRBD1,-,TRBV12-3/TRBV12-4,TRBJ1-4,CASSVDREYNEKLFF,TGTGCCAGCAGCGTCGACAGGGAGTATAATGAAAAACTGTTTTTT
-,few,TRBV7-9,TRBJ1-4,CASSLARQGNEKLFF,TGTGCCAGCAGCTTAGCGCGGCAGGGGAATGAAAAACTGTTTTTT
TRBD1,-,TRBV3-1,TRBJ2-7,CASSETGAPSYEQYF,TGTGCCAGCAGCGAGACAGGGGCCCCCTCCTACGAGCAGTACTTC
-,few,TRBV29-1,TRBJ2-3,CSVGDPATDTQYF,TGCAGCGTTGGGGACCCAGCGACAGATACGCAGTATTTT
TRBD2,few,TRBV20-1,TRBJ2-7,CSATRPGLAYEQYF,TGCAGTGCAACCCGCCCCGGACTAGCCTACGAGCAGTACTTC
-,few,TRBV27,TRBJ2-7,CASSPRGGYEQYF,TGTGCCAGCAGCCCGAGGGGGGGTTACGAGCAGTACTTC
-,once,TRBV29-1,TRBJ2-1,CSVDRGYEQFF,TGCAGCGTTGACAGGGGCTATGAGCAGTTCTTC
-,few,TRBV20-1,TRBJ2-3,CSALYPDTQYF,TGCAGTGCTCTCTACCCAGATACGCAGTATTTT
TRBD1,few,TRBV29-1,TRBJ1-2,CSGRRGGGYTF,TGCAGCGGACGTAGAGGGGGCGGCTACACCTTC
-,few,TRBV10-1,TRBJ2-1,CASSESFPGEQFF,TGCGCCAGCAGTGAGTCGTTTCCCGGTGAGCAGTTCTTC
TRBD1,few,TRBV5-5,TRBJ1-4,CASSWTGDEKLFF,TGTGCCAGCAGCTGGACAGGGGATGAAAAACTGTTTTTT
-,-,TRBV30,TRBJ1-2,CAWGRTDYGYTF,TGTGCCTGGGGAAGGACAGATTATGGCTACACCTTC
TRBD1,-,TRBV29-1,TRBJ2-5,CSVRTGVETQYF,TGCAGCGTCAGGACAGGGGTAGAGACCCAGTACTTC
TRBD1,few,TRBV6-2/TRBV6-3,TRBJ1-6,CAIGQGASGNSPLHF,TGTGCCATAGGACAGGGGGCGTCCGGTAATTCACCCCTCCACTTT
-,few,TRBV7-9,TRBJ1-2,CASSLATPNYGYTF,TGTGCCAGCAGCTTAGCGACACCTAACTATGGCTACACCTTC
-,-,TRBV28,TRBJ2-3,CASSLARGHTDTQYF,TGTGCCAGCAGTTTGGCGCGGGGGCACACAGATACGCAGTATTTT
-,-,TRBV12-3/TRBV12-4,TRBJ2-1,CASSFWDRGKGEQFF,TGTGCCAGCAGTTTTTGGGATAGGGGGAAGGGCGAGCAGTTCTTC
TRBD1,many,TRBV10-3,TRBJ2-7,CAISLGQTSSYEQYF,TGTGCCATCAGTTTGGGACAGACATCTTCCTACGAGCAGTACTTC
TRBD2,few,TRBV7-9,TRBJ2-3,CARGLAGTDTQYF,TGTGCCCGAGGACTAGCAGGCACAGATACGCAGTATTTT
-,few,TRBV4-2,TRBJ2-2,CASSQEGQHTGELFF,TGTGCCAGCAGCCAAGAGGGTCAGCACACCGGGGAGCTGTTTTTT
-,many,TRBV20-1,TRBJ1-6,CSARDGGGTYNSPLHF,TGCAGTGCTAGAGATGGGGGAGGGACCTATAATTCACCCCTCCACTTT
-,-,TRBV11-2,TRBJ2-4,CASSLGSGSKNIQYF,TGTGCCAGCAGCTTAGGTTCAGGCTCCAAAAACATTCAGTACTTC
-,few,TRBV2,TRBJ2-1,CASSGSLGTNYNEQFF,TGTGCCAGCAGTGGCAGTTTGGGGACCAATTACAATGAGCAGTTCTTC